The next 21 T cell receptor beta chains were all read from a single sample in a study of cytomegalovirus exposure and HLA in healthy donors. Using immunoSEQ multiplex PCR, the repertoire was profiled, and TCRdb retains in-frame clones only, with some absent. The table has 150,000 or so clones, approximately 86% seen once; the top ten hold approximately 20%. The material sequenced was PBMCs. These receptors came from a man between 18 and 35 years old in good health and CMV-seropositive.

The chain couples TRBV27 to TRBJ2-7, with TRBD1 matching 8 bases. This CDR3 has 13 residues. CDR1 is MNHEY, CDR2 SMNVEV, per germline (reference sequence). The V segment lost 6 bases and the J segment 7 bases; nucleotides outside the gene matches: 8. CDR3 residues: CASSSDRGVEQYF. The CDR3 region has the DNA TGTGCCAGCAGCTCCGACAGGGGTGTTGAGCAGTACTTC.

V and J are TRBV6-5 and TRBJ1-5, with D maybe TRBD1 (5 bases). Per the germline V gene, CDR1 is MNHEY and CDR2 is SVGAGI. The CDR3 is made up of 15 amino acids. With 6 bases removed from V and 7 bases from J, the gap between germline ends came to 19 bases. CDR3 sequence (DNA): TGTGCCAGCAGCTCTGGTGGGGCTTTCTTACAGCCCCAGCATTTT. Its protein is CASSSGGAFLQPQHF.

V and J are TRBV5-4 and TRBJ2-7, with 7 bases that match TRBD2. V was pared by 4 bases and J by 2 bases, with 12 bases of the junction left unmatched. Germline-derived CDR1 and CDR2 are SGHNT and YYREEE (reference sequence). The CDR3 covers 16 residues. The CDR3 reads CASSDPVAGGTYEQYF. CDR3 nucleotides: TGTGCCAGCAGCGACCCCGTAGCGGGCGGTACCTACGAGCAGTACTTC. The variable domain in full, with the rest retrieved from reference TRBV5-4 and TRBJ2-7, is ETGVTQSPTHLIKTRGQQVTLRCSSQSGHNTVSWYQQALGQGPQFIFQYYREEENGRGNFPPRFSGLQFPNYSSELNVNALELDDSALYLCASSDPVAGGTYEQYFGPGTRLTVT.

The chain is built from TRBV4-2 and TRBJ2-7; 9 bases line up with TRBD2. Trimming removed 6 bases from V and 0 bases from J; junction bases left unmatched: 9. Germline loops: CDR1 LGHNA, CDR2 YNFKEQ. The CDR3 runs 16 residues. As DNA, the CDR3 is TGTGCCAGCAGACCGTTAGCGGGGGACAGCTCCTACGAGCAGTACTTC. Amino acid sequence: CASRPLAGDSSYEQYF.

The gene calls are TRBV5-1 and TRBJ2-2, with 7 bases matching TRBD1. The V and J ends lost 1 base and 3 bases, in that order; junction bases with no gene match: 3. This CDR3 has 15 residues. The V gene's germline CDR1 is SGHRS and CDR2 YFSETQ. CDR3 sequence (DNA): TGCGCCAGCAGCTTGAGGCAGGGGGACACCGGGGAGCTGTTTTTT. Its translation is CASSLRQGDTGELFF.

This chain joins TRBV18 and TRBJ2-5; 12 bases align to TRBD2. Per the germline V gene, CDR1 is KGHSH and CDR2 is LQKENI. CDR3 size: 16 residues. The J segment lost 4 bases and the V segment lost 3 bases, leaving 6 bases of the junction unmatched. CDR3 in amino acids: CASSPETSGRLETQYF. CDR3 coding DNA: TGTGCCAGCTCACCGGAAACTAGCGGGAGGTTAGAGACCCAGTACTTC.

CDR3: CASSRRDTENPNYGYTF. CDR3 coding DNA: TGCGCCAGCAGCCGTCGGGACACGGAAAACCCTAACTATGGCTACACCTTC. The V gene is TRBV4-1, the J gene TRBJ1-2, with a weak D call TRBD1 (6 bases). Between the trimmed V and J ends, which lost 4 bases and 0 bases, there was a span of 18 bases. This CDR3 has 17 amino acids. Germline lookup yields CDR1 MGHRA and CDR2 YSYEKL.

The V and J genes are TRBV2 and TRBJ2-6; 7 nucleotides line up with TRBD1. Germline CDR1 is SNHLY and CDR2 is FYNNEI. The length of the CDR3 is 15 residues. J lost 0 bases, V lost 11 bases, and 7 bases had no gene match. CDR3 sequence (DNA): TGTGCCTATCAGGGGGTCCGCTCTGGGGCCAACGTCCTGACTTTC. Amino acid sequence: CAYQGVRSGANVLTF.

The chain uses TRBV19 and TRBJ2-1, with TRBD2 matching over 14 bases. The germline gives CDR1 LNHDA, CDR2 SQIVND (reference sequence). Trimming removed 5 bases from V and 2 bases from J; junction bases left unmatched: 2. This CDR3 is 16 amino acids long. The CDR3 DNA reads TGTGCCAGTAGTCGGACTAGCGGGGGGCCCTACAATGAGCAGTTCTTC. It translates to CASSRTSGGPYNEQFF.

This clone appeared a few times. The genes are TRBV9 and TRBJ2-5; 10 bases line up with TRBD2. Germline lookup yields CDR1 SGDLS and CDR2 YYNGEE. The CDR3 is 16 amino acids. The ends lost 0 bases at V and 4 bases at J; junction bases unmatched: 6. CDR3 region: CASSVVPSGGGETQYF. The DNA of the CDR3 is TGTGCCAGCAGCGTAGTTCCTAGCGGGGGCGGAGAGACCCAGTACTTC.

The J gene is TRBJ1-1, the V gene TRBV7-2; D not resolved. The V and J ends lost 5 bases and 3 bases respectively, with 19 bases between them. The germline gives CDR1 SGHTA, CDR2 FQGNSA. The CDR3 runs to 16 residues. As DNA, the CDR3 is TGTGCCAGCAGCGTCGGGTGGGGAGGGAGGTACACTGAAGCTTTCTTT. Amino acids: CASSVGWGGRYTEAFF.

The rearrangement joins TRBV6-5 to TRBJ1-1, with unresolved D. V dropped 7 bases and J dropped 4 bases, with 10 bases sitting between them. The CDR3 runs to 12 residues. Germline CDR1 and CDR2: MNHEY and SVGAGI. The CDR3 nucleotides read TGTGCCAGCACCCGGGGAGGCACTGAAGCTTTCTTT. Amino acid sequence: CASTRGGTEAFF.

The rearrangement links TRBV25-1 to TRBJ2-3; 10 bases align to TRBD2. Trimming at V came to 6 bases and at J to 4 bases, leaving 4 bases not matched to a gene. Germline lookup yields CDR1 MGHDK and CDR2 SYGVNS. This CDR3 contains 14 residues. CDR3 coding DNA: TGTGCCAGCAGGATAGCGGGAGGACCAGATACGCAGTATTTT. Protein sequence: CASRIAGGPDTQYF. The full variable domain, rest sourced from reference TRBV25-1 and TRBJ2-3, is EADIYQTPRYLVIGTGKKITLECSQTMGHDKMYWYQQDPGMELHLIHYSYGVNSTEKGDLSSESTVSRIRTEHFPLTLESARPSHTSQYLCASRIAGGPDTQYFGPGTRLTVL.

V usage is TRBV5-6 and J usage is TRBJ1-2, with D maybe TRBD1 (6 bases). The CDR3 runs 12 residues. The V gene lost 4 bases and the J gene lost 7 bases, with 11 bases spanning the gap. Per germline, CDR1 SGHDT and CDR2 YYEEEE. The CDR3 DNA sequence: TGTGCCAGCAGCCCGGGACATGGTGGCTACACCTTC. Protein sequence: CASSPGHGGYTF.

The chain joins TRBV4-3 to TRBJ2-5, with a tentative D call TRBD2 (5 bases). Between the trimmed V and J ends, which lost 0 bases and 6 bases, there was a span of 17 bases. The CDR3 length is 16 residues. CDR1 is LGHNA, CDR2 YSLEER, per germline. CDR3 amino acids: CASSQDILASDQTQYF. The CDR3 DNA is TGCGCCAGCAGCCAAGATATCCTAGCCTCTGACCAGACCCAGTACTTC.

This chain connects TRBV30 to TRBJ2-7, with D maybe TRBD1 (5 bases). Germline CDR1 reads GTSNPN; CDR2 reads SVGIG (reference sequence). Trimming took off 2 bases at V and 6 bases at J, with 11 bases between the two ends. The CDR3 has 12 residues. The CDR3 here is CAWSYAGLEQYF. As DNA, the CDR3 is TGTGCCTGGAGTTACGCAGGGCTCGAGCAGTACTTC.

CDR3 loop: CASRADRVANSPLHF. The CDR3 coding sequence is TGTGCCAGCAGAGCGGACAGGGTGGCGAATTCACCCCTCCACTTT. The gene calls are TRBV27 and TRBJ1-6, with 8 positions matching TRBD1. The CDR3 extends over 15 amino acids. Germline loops: CDR1 MNHEY, CDR2 SMNVEV (reference sequence). With 6 bases clipped from V and 7 bases from J, the junction kept 8 bases outside the gene matches.

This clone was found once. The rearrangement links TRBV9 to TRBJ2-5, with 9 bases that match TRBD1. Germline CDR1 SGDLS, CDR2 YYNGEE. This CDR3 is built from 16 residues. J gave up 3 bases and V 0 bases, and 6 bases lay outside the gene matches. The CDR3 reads CASSVGQGVNKETQYF. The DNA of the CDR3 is TGTGCCAGCAGCGTAGGACAGGGGGTAAACAAAGAGACCCAGTACTTC.

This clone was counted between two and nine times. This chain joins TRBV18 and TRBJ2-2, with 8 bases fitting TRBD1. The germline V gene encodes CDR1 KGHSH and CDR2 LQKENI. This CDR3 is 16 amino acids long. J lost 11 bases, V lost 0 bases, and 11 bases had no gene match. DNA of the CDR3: TGTGCCAGCTCACCACCGAGCGGACAGGGTATTGGAGAGCTGTTTTTT. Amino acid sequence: CASSPPSGQGIGELFF.

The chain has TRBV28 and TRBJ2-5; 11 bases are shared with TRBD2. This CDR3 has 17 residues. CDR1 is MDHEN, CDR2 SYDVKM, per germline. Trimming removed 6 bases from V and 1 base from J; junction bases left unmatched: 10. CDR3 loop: CASSSYLAGGAQETQYF. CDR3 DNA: TGTGCCAGCAGCTCCTATTTAGCGGGAGGGGCCCAAGAGACCCAGTACTTC.

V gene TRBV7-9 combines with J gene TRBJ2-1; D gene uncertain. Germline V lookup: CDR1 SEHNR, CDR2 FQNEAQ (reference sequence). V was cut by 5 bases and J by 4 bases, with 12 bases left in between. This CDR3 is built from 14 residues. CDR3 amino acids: CASSPSHAYNEQFF. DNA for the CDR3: TGTGCCAGCAGCCCATCCCATGCGTACAATGAGCAGTTCTTC.